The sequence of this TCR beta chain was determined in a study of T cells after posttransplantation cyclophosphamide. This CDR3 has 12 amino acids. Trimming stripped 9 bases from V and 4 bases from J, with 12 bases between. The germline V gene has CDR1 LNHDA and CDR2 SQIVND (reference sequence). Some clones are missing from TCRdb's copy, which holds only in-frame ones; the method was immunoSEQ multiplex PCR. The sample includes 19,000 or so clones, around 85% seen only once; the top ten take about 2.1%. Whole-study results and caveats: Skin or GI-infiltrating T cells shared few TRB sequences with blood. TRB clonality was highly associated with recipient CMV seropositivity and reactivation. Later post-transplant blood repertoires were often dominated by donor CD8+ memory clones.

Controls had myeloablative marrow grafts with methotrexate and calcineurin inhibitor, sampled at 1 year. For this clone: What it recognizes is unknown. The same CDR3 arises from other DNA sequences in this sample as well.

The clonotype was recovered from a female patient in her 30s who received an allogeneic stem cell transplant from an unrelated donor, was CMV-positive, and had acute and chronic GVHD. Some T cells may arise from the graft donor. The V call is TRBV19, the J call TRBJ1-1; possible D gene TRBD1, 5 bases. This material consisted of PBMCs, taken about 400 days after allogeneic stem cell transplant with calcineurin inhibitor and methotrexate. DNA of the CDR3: TGTGCCAGCAAGATGACAGCCACTGAAGCTTTCTTT. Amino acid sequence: CASKMTATEAFF. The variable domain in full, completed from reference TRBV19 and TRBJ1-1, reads DGGITQSPKYLFRKEGQNVTLSCEQNLNHDAMYWYRQDPGQGLRLIYYSQIVNDFQKGDIAEGYSVSREKKESFPLTVTSAQKNPTAFYLCASKMTATEAFFGQGTRLTVV.